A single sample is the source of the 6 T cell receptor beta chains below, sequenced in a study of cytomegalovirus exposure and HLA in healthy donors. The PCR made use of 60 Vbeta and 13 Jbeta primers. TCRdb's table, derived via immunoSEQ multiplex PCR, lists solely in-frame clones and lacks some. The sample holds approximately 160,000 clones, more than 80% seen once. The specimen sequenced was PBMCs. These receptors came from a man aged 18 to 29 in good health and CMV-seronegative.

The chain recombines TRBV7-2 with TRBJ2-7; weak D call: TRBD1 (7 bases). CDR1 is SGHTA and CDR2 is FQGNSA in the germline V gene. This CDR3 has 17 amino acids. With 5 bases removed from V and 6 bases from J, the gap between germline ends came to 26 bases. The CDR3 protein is CASSPGGIGGLVSEQYF. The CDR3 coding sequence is TGTGCCAGCAGCCCCGGCGGGATAGGGGGCCTCGTATCCGAGCAGTACTTC. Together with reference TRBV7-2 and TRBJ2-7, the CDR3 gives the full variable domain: GAGVSQSPSNKVTEKGKDVELRCDPISGHTALYWYRQSLGQGLEFLIYFQGNSAPDKSGLPSDRFSAERTGGSVSTLTIQRTQQEDSAVYLCASSPGGIGGLVSEQYFGPGTRLTVT.

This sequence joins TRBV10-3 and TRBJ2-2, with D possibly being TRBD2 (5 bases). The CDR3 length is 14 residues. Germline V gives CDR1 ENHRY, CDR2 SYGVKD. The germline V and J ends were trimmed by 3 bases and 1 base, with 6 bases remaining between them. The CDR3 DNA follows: TGTGCCATCAGTGACCGGGAGAACACCGGGGAGCTGTTTTTT. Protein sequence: CAISDRENTGELFF.

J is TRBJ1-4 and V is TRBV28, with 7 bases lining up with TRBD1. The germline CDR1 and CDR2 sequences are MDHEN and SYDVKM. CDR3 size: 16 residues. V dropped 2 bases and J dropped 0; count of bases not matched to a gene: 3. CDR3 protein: CASSLTGAATNEKLFF. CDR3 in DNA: TGTGCCAGCAGTTTAACAGGGGCCGCAACTAATGAAAAACTGTTTTTT.

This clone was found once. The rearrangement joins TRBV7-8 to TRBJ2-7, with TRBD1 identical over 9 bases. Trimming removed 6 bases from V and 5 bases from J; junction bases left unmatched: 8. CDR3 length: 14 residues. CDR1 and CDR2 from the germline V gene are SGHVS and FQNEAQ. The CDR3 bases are TGTGCCAGCAGTAGTCTACAGGGGGCGGACGAGCAGTACTTC. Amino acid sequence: CASSSLQGADEQYF. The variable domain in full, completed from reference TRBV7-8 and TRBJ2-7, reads GAGVSQSPRYKVAKRGQDVALRCDPISGHVSLFWYQQALGQGPEFLTYFQNEAQLDKSGLPSDRFFAERPEGSVSTLKIQRTQQEDSAVYLCASSSLQGADEQYFGPGTRLTVT.

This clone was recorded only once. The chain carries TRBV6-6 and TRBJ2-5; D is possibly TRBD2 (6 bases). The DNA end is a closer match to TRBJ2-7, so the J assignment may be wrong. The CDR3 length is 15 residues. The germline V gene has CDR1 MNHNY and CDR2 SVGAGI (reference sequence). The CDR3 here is CASSLPGLPYYEQYF. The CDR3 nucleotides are TGTGCCAGCAGCTTACCGGGACTTCCATACTACGAGCAGTACTTC.

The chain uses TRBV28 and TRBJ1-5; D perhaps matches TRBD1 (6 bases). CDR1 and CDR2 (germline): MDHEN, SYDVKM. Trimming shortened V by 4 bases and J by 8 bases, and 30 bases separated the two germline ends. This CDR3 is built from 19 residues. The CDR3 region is CASSYLLGQTTSFGEPQHF. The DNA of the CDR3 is TGTGCCAGCAGTTACCTACTGGGACAAACGACCTCATTTGGGGAGCCCCAGCATTTT.